This T cell receptor beta chain is drawn from a study of early T cells in non-severe SARS-CoV-2 infection. Study context: The input, bulk RNA from unsorted whole blood, was sequenced, and chains were unpaired.

CDR3 length equals 12 residues. Germline V lookup: CDR1 SGHNT, CDR2 YYREEE (reference sequence). The ends were cut back, 3 bases at V and 5 bases at J, with 7 bases in the middle. For this clonotype: What it binds is not known.

The TCR library protocol attached unique molecular identifiers to the individual cDNA molecules. Each CDR3 protein gets one entry after TCRdb re-called the 5' RACE reads with MiXCR. The table records 59,000 or so distinct CDR3 sequences, roughly 12% of them present only once. Notes on the study in general: Matches to VDJdb favored anti-spike CD8 responses and missed private and CD4 specificities.

The receptor comes from an adult who was a healthcare worker with PCR-confirmed SARS-CoV-2 infection or an uninfected control (not recorded which). This specimen was whole blood, taken at baseline. The genes are TRBV5-4 and TRBJ2-3; D not certain. CDR3 coding DNA: TGTGCCAGCAGCTCCGACGGAGATACGCAGTATTTT. It encodes CASSSDGDTQYF.